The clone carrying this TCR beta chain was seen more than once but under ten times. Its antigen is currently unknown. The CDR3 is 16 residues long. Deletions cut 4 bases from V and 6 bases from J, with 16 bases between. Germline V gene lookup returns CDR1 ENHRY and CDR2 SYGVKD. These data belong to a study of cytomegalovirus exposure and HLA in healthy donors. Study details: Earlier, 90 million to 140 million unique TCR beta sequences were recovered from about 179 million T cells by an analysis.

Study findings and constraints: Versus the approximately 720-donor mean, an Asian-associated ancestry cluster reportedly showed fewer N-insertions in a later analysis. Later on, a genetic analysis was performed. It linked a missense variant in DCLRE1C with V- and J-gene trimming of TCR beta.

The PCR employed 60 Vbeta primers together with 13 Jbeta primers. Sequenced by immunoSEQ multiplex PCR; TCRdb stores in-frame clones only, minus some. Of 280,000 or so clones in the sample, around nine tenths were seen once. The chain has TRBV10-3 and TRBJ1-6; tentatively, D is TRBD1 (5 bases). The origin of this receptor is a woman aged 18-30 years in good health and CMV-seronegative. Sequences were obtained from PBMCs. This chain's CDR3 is CAISGGSGRSNSPLHF. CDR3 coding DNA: TGTGCCATCAGTGGGGGCTCGGGGAGGAGTAATTCACCCCTCCACTTT.